The sequence of this T cell receptor beta chain was determined in a study of shared clonotypes between healthy human individuals. Sorted-subset replicate PCR reactions contained approximately 190 ng DNA, corresponding to about 30,000 T cell genomes. TCRdb keeps only in-frame clones here, not all; method: immunoSEQ multiplex PCR. This table has a few million clones, approximately 94% appearing once. The source is a man aged 18 to 29 in good health. The source material was naive CD4+ T cells sorted from blood. Subset reported: CD45RA+ positively selected.

CDR3 bases: TGCGCCAGCAGCCCCCCTGGCGGAGTCTCCTACAATGAGCAGTTCTTC. This codes for CASSPPGGVSYNEQFF. The chain joins TRBV4-1 to TRBJ2-1; D unresolved. CDR3 size: 16 residues. In germline, CDR1 is MGHRA, CDR2 YSYEKL. V was clipped by 4 bases and J by 0 bases, with 13 bases between them.